Below, one T cell receptor beta chain is given with its context. Its antigen is not known. The junction does not match germline at one end; this may be a read error. Every donor provided one heparinised blood draw, which averaged approximately 100 mL. Reverse transcription of all isolated RNA meant that expressed TCRB transcripts were sequenced. The protocol was immunoSEQ multiplex PCR, while the TCRdb copy is restricted to in-frame clones and leaves out a portion. The sample yields 900,000 or so clones, roughly 16% seen once. The sample is drawn from a study of beta chain features in type 1 diabetes. Study as a whole: Patients shared similar age, gender and cell yields with healthy donors.

The study, taken as a whole, reports: Within patients, naive, central memory and Treg TCRB repertoires seemed more similar than within healthy donors.

The origin of this receptor is a woman aged 18-29 years in good health. Sequenced: naive CD4+ T cells from blood.

CDR3 DNA: TGTGCCACCAGCAGAGATCCTAGGGTGGGGGAGGTGTTTTTT. Protein: CATSRDPRVGEVFF. This chain uses TRBV15 with TRBJ2-2, with a weak D call TRBD2 (6 bases). The CDR3 runs 14 residues. The germline V gene has CDR1 LNHNV and CDR2 YYDKDF (reference sequence).